What follows describes a single TCR beta chain. Assay: immunoSEQ multiplex PCR; the TCRdb copy retains only in-frame clones and omits some. Of 230,000 or so clones listed, around four fifths are singletons. The data derive from a study of blood T cell repertoires in COVID-19. Study-level background: Sources were T cells, B-cell-depleted T cells, or PBMCs; the material itself was cDNA or gDNA.

V lost 0 bases, J lost 0 bases, and 9 bases lay in between. CDR3 size: 15 residues. CDR1 is SEHNR, CDR2 FQNEAQ, per germline (reference sequence). Sequencing input: peripheral blood. The V and J genes are TRBV7-9 and TRBJ2-7; D gene ambiguous. This TCR was recovered from a man aged 25-45 years with active or convalescent COVID-19. As DNA, the CDR3 is TGTGCCAGCAGCTTAGCGCCTACTACCTCCTACGAGCAGTACTTC. Encoded protein: CASSLAPTTSYEQYF.